This T cell receptor beta chain came from a study of OX40 agonist ivuxolimab in advanced cancers. At the level of the study: At doses from 0.01 to 10 mg/kg, patients were given intravenous ivuxolimab every 2 weeks. Study outcomes and limitations: Expanded clones belonging to CD8+ T cells outnumbered, on average, those of CD4+.

Sequencing was performed with immunoSEQ multiplex PCR; in TCRdb, only in-frame clones are kept and a portion is missing. Of approximately 60,000 clones listed, about 80% were seen once; the top ten hold around 2.1%. Individuals having autoimmune disease history or systemic immunosuppression were not enrolled. Blood was sampled at baseline, cycle 4 day 1, and cycle 7 day 1. Points on this clone: Its target is unknown.

CDR3 size: 14 residues. Germline CDR1 SNHLY, CDR2 FYNNEI. V lost 6 bases to trimming and J lost 3 bases, with 12 bases between them. The sequencing used CD4+ or CD8+ T cells sorted from blood, collected in a trial of the OX40 agonist ivuxolimab. This TCR derives from an adult with an advanced solid tumor such as melanoma, head and neck, liver or kidney cancer. The chain has TRBV2 and TRBJ1-3; tentatively, D is TRBD1 (5 bases). CDR3 nucleotides: TGTGCCAGCAGGGGGGAAGGATTTGGAAACACCATATATTTT. It is translated as CASRGEGFGNTIYF.